This is a list of T cell receptor beta chains from one sample in a study of cytomegalovirus exposure and HLA in healthy donors. Profiling relied on immunoSEQ multiplex PCR, and the TCRdb table lists in-frame clones only, not all of them. The table shows 200,000 or so clones, with about 79% occurring only once. The sample was PBMCs. The receptors originated from a boy younger than 10 in good health and CMV-seronegative. Each CDR3 is given with its conserved first and last residue. A D gene is named only where the DNA matches it firmly. Clone size appears in some rows only: once, few, many, or a class for an expanded clone.

d_call,j_call,v_call,cdr3_length,clone_size,cdr3_aa
TRBD1,TRBJ1-1,TRBV4-3,13,NA,CASSKSTGKEAFF
TRBD1,TRBJ2-1,TRBV9,13,few,CASSADTGAEQFF
TRBD1,TRBJ2-7,TRBV5-1,17,NA,CASSLGTGIRRSYEQYF
TRBD1,TRBJ1-1,TRBV6-1,14,NA,CARAEQGPVKGAFF
TRBD2,TRBJ2-3,TRBV6-7,17,NA,CASSYGASGSCTDTQYF
NA,TRBJ2-3,TRBV4-3,15,NA,CASSQDPRGTDTQYF
NA,TRBJ1-6,TRBV6-1,14,NA,CASSTQIQNSPLHF
NA,TRBJ2-1,TRBV5-1,14,NA,CASSLWQGGNEQFF
NA,TRBJ1-2,TRBV7-2,14,NA,CASSLSGQNYGYTF
NA,TRBJ2-1,TRBV6-4,13,NA,CASSPDRLQEQFF
NA,TRBJ2-7,TRBV2,14,NA,CASTETRRTYEQYF
NA,TRBJ2-1,TRBV7-2,15,NA,CASSFPGSRGNEQFF
NA,TRBJ1-1,TRBV6-5,14,NA,CASSRTGTRTEAFF
NA,TRBJ2-1,TRBV6-1,15,once,CASSDPGGSYNEQFF
NA,TRBJ1-2,TRBV30,17,few,CAWSRIPGLLPDYGYTF
NA,TRBJ2-1,TRBV19,15,NA,CASSITGAGRYEQFF
NA,TRBJ2-1,TRBV4-2,15,NA,CASSQDYQNHNEQFF
NA,TRBJ1-3,TRBV7-2,14,NA,CASSFVNSGNTIYF
TRBD2,TRBJ2-1,TRBV2,19,NA,CASRTGHRASGGSYNEQFF
TRBD2,TRBJ2-3,TRBV6-6,15,few,CASSPGASGADTQYF
TRBD1,TRBJ2-2,TRBV7-3,14,NA,CASSPTGVAGELFF
TRBD2,TRBJ2-3,TRBV2,16,NA,CASSERPSGGTDTQYF
NA,TRBJ1-3,TRBV7-9,12,NA,CASGHEGNTIYF
TRBD1,TRBJ2-7,TRBV6-6,12,NA,CASSPTGTVLYF
NA,TRBJ1-1,TRBV18,14,NA,CASSLGGDFTEAFF
NA,TRBJ2-5,TRBV9,13,NA,CASSVGTQETQYF
TRBD1,TRBJ1-2,TRBV18,13,once,CASHSGTGHGYTF
NA,TRBJ1-6,TRBV6-5,13,NA,CASAGPYNSPLHF
NA,TRBJ1-6,TRBV30,15,NA,CAWTTSGSYNSPLHF
TRBD2,TRBJ2-5,TRBV5-4,17,NA,CASSLDSSGGQGETQYF
NA,TRBJ2-1,TRBV10-3,14,NA,CAISDHNDYNEQFF
TRBD1,TRBJ2-5,TRBV7-9,15,NA,CASALQGAHVETQYF
NA,NA,TRBV2,17,few,CASIPRRGDSPPAEQYF
NA,TRBJ1-5,TRBV18,15,NA,CASSPPNRENEPQHF
NA,TRBJ2-7,TRBV18,14,NA,CASSLGGDGYEQYF
NA,TRBJ2-3,TRBV5-1,18,NA,CASSLGALQGSSADTQYF
TRBD1,TRBJ2-2,TRBV6-1,15,once,CASTVDRGNTGELFF
TRBD2,TRBJ2-5,TRBV4-3,16,NA,CASSQGLAGGQETQYF
TRBD1,TRBJ2-1,TRBV9,15,NA,CASSVEQGARNEQFF
TRBD1,TRBJ1-1,TRBV7-2,15,NA,CASSLVTGANTEAFF
TRBD2,TRBJ2-7,TRBV27,15,NA,CASRKRLADSYEQYF
NA,TRBJ1-4,TRBV4-3,15,NA,CASSLLQGPNEKLFF
TRBD1,TRBJ1-2,TRBV5-1,15,NA,CASSVDRGGDYGYTF
NA,TRBJ2-3,TRBV7-9,17,NA,CASSSKLNTRNVDTQYF
NA,TRBJ1-5,TRBV6-1,13,NA,CASSQTGNQPQHF
NA,TRBJ1-1,TRBV7-2,15,NA,CASSLGGGRGTVAFF